Below, 22 T cell receptor beta chains from the same sample are listed, as sequenced in a study of T-cell reconstitution after alpha-beta-depleted transplantation in children. A library of TCRbeta sequences, prepared with unique molecular identifiers, was generated. TCRdb re-called the PCR reads with MiXCR, one entry per CDR3 protein. This table holds approximately 650,000 distinct CDR3 sequences, 10% to 15% found once. The sequencing here drew on PBMCs, taken before TCRalphabeta/CD19-depleted stem cell transplant. The receptor source for this set is a girl aged 2 to 10 with congenital amegakaryocytic thrombocytopenia, due to receive a stem cell transplant.

As to this clonotype: With a much larger clone just one base away, this may be a read error. This chain connects TRBV5-1 to TRBJ2-1, with D unresolved. Germline values: CDR1 SGHRS, CDR2 YFSETQ. The CDR3 consists of 15 residues. The CDR3, as DNA: TGCGCCAGCAGCTTGTTGTCGGAAACCTACAATGAGCATTTCTTC. Its translation is CASSLLSETYNEHFF.

This clonotype was seen ten or more times. The V call is TRBV4-1, the J call TRBJ2-1, with 8 bases matching TRBD1. Per germline, CDR1 MGHRA and CDR2 YSYEKL. V gave up 4 bases and J gave up 2 bases; unmatched junction bases: 4. This CDR3 is 15 amino acids long. The CDR3 DNA follows: TGCGCCAGCAGCCTAAGACAGGGGCCCTACAATGAGCAGTTCTTC. Its translation is CASSLRQGPYNEQFF.

The sample holds many counts of this clonotype. The chain uses TRBV7-6 and TRBJ1-1; unclear D gene. V lost 3 bases and J lost 1, with 6 bases in between. Germline values: CDR1 SGHVS, CDR2 FNYEAQ. This CDR3 comprises 13 residues. CDR3 in amino acids: CASSFSRNTEAFF. The CDR3 nucleotides read TGTGCCAGCAGCTTTAGTAGGAACACTGAAGCTTTCTTT.

The chain recombines TRBV20-1 with TRBJ2-7; 9 bases map to TRBD2. The V gene end was trimmed by 6 bases and the J gene end by 6 bases; junction bases not matched to a gene: 9. Germline lookup yields CDR1 DFQATT and CDR2 SNEGSKA (reference sequence). This CDR3 contains 13 residues. In DNA form, the CDR3 reads TGCAGTGCGATCCGGCGGGAGGGACCCGAGCAGTACTTC. This sequence encodes CSAIRREGPEQYF.

A few counts support this clonotype. The chain links TRBV20-1 to TRBJ1-5; maybe TRBD1 (5 bases). This CDR3 is 14 amino acids long. CDR1 is DFQATT and CDR2 is SNEGSKA in the germline V gene (reference sequence). Trimming removed 7 bases from V and 0 bases from J, with 13 bases in between. CDR3 residues: CSGAQGYSNQPQHF. The CDR3 DNA reads as TGCAGTGGCGCCCAGGGTTATAGCAATCAGCCCCAGCATTTT.

This clonotype was observed a few times. The chain links TRBV12-3 or TRBV12-4 to TRBJ2-3; 14 bases align to TRBD2. The CDR3 sequence is 15 residues long. J was trimmed by 6 bases and V by 6 bases; bases with no gene match: 5. The chain's CDR3 is CASRTGLAGADTQYF. For the CDR3, the DNA is TGTGCCAGCAGGACGGGACTAGCGGGAGCTGATACGCAGTATTTT.

Ten or more counts support this clonotype. The J gene is TRBJ2-1, the V gene TRBV14; 8 nucleotides line up with TRBD2. The CDR3 consists of 17 residues. V was pared by 4 bases and J by 4 bases, with 12 bases of the junction left unmatched. Germline V gene sequence: CDR1 SGHDN, CDR2 FVKESK. In DNA form, the CDR3 reads TGTGCCAGCAGCCGCAACCAACTAGCGGCCGGTTACAATGAGCAGTTCTTC. It codes for CASSRNQLAAGYNEQFF.

This clonotype has a count of ten or more. This rearrangement joins TRBV5-6 to TRBJ2-5; possible D gene TRBD2, 5 bases. The CDR3 spans 16 residues. The germline V and J ends were trimmed by 5 bases and 7 bases, with 24 bases remaining between them. CDR1 is SGHDT and CDR2 is YYEEEE in the germline V gene. CDR3 loop: CASRTSKIDGVWTQYF. CDR3 DNA sequence: TGTGCCAGCAGGACCTCTAAGATTGACGGGGTTTGGACCCAGTACTTC.

Details on this clonotype: Mismatch with germline at one junction end may stem from a read error. The chain links TRBV5-1 to TRBJ2-5; TRBD1 matches at 7 bases. The CDR3 loop spans 15 amino acids. In germline, CDR1 is SGHRS, CDR2 YFSETQ. Written as DNA, the CDR3 is TGCGCCAGCAGCGGGGACAGCCAGTACCAAGAGACCCTGTACTTC. Its protein is CASSGDSQYQETLYF.

This clonotype was recorded a few times. V and J are TRBV4-2 and TRBJ1-2; unclear D gene. The CDR3 is 12 amino acids. CDR1 LGHNA and CDR2 YNFKEQ come from the germline V gene. The germline V and J ends were trimmed by 0 bases and 10 bases, with 9 bases remaining between them. This CDR3 is CASSQEQGDYTF. Written as DNA, the CDR3 is TGTGCCAGCAGCCAAGAGCAAGGTGACTACACCTTC.

Only a few counts were recorded for this clonotype. A much larger clone lies one base from this, so it may be a read error. The genes are TRBV5-1 and TRBJ2-5; 7 bases are a match to TRBD1. This CDR3 spans 14 amino acids. CDR1 SGHRS and CDR2 YFSETQ come from the germline V gene. V trimming: 3 bases; J trimming: 1 base; junction bases outside the gene matches: 3. DNA for the CDR3: TGCGCCAGCAGCTCCGGGACAGTCCAAGAGACCCAGTACTTC. Amino acids: CASSSGTVQETQYF.

The V and J genes are TRBV20-1 and TRBJ2-7; D is undetermined. The V end lost 2 bases, the J end lost 4 bases, and 6 bases lay between the germline ends. Germline lookup yields CDR1 DFQATT and CDR2 SNEGSKA (reference sequence). This CDR3 is 11 amino acids long. CDR3 residues: CSARQKYEQYF. The DNA for the CDR3 is TGCAGTGCTAGACAAAAGTACGAGCAGTACTTC.

This clonotype was counted between two and nine times. V usage is TRBV5-1 and J usage is TRBJ2-1; TRBD1 aligns across 7 bases. The CDR3 extends over 17 amino acids. J gave up 3 bases and V 0 bases, and 9 bases lay outside the gene matches. From germline, CDR1 is SGHRS and CDR2 YFSETQ. The CDR3: CASSLDLPWDSYNEQFF. DNA of the CDR3: TGCGCCAGCAGCTTGGACCTACCCTGGGACAGCTACAATGAGCAGTTCTTC.

This clonotype came up a few times. V gene TRBV5-6 combines with J gene TRBJ2-7; TRBD2 agrees at 10 bases. Trimming at V came to 0 bases and at J to 4 bases, leaving 7 bases not matched to a gene. CDR1 and CDR2 from the germline V gene are SGHDT and YYEEEE. The CDR3 has 16 residues. CDR3 loop: CASSLDPLAGAYEQYF. Here the CDR3 DNA reads TGTGCCAGCAGCTTGGACCCCCTAGCGGGAGCTTACGAGCAGTACTTC. Looking up the rest from reference TRBV5-6 and TRBJ2-7 gives the full variable domain: DAGVTQSPTHLIKTRGQQVTLRCSPKSGHDTVSWYQQALGQGPQFIFQYYEEEERQRGNFPDRFSGHQFPNYSSELNVNALLLGDSALYLCASSLDPLAGAYEQYFGPGTRLTVT.

This clonotype occurred a few times. This chain uses TRBV7-2 with TRBJ2-6; D is unclear. There are 15 residues in the CDR3. Germline CDR1 reads SGHTA; CDR2 reads FQGNSA. V was shortened by 5 bases and J by 2 bases, with 10 bases between the two germline ends. CDR3 DNA: TGTGCCAGCAGCAAGGGTAGAACTGGGGCCAACGTCCTGACTTTC. This codes for CASSKGRTGANVLTF.

This clonotype showed up just a few times. The rearrangement joins TRBV7-9 to TRBJ2-3; 7 nucleotides align to TRBD2. Germline V gives CDR1 SEHNR, CDR2 FQNEAQ (reference sequence). The CDR3 extends over 14 amino acids. Germline trimming cut 4 bases from V and 4 bases from J; bases unmatched to any gene: 5. The CDR3: CASSWSAGSDTQYF. CDR3 nucleotides: TGTGCCAGCAGCTGGTCAGCGGGATCAGATACGCAGTATTTT.

This clonotype appeared many times. The rearrangement uses TRBV5-1 and TRBJ1-4; 7 bases align to TRBD1. V shed 4 bases and J 4 bases; nucleotides not matched to a gene: 4. This CDR3 has 14 residues. Germline V lookup: CDR1 SGHRS, CDR2 YFSETQ. CDR3 sequence reads: CASSIGQDNEKLFF. Here the CDR3 DNA reads TGCGCCAGCAGCATTGGACAGGATAATGAAAAACTGTTTTTT.

This clonotype was seen at least ten times. J is TRBJ2-1 and V is TRBV4-1, with TRBD1 matching 7 bases. The CDR3 sequence is 16 residues long. CDR1 is MGHRA and CDR2 is YSYEKL in the germline V gene. After removal of 5 bases from V and 6 bases from J, the junction contained 13 bases not matched to a gene. CDR3 nucleotide sequence: TGCGCCAGCAGCACACAACAGGGGATAAAATCCAATGAGCAGTTCTTC. Translated, it gives CASSTQQGIKSNEQFF.

This chain connects TRBV20-1 to TRBJ2-7, with D unresolved. Trimming took 0 bases from V and 2 from J, leaving 8 bases between them. There are 13 residues in the CDR3. Germline V gene lookup returns CDR1 DFQATT and CDR2 SNEGSKA (reference sequence). This CDR3 is CSAREGRAYEQYF. The CDR3 nucleotides are TGCAGTGCTAGAGAAGGACGAGCCTACGAGCAGTACTTC.

The sample holds a few counts of this clonotype. The genes are TRBV7-9 and TRBJ1-5, with 8 bases aligning to TRBD1. The CDR3 runs 14 residues. The V segment lost 5 bases and the J segment 5 bases; nucleotides outside the gene matches: 5. The V gene's germline CDR1 is SEHNR and CDR2 FQNEAQ (reference sequence). The CDR3 protein is CASSDWTGHQPQHF. The CDR3 DNA reads as TGTGCCAGCAGCGACTGGACAGGGCATCAGCCCCAGCATTTT. Full variable domain (remainder filled in from reference TRBV7-9 and TRBJ1-5): DTGVSQNPRHKITKRGQNVTFRCDPISEHNRLYWYRQTLGQGPEFLTYFQNEAQLEKSRLLSDRFSAERPKGSFSTLEIQRTEQGDSAMYLCASSDWTGHQPQHFGDGTRLSIL.

The chain is built from TRBV19 and TRBJ2-5; D gene uncertain. This CDR3 has 16 residues. Trimming stripped 3 bases from V and 5 bases from J, with 19 bases between. Looked up from germline, CDR1 is LNHDA and CDR2 is SQIVND (reference sequence). The CDR3 spells CASSIGEALGGETQYF. CDR3 in DNA: TGTGCCAGTAGTATCGGTGAGGCCCTAGGCGGTGAGACCCAGTACTTC.

This clonotype was seen ten or more times. The rearrangement uses TRBV12-3 or TRBV12-4 and TRBJ1-1; D remains ambiguous. Trimming removed 7 bases from V and 0 bases from J, with 6 bases in between. This CDR3 spans 12 amino acids. CDR3 nucleotide sequence: TGTGCCAGCATACGTATGAACACTGAAGCTTTCTTT. It codes for CASIRMNTEAFF.